A selection of T cell receptor beta chains follows, all from one sample in a study of CD8 T cells in ankylosing spondylitis. MiXCR, applied by TCRdb to the 5' RACE reads, yields one record per CDR3 protein. The sample includes 290,000 or so distinct CDR3 sequences, around 21% seen only once; the top ten take 3.5%. Sequencing input: blood, either unsorted or a sorted T cell fraction (not recorded which). These receptors were taken from a female donor with ankylosing spondylitis or in good health (not recorded which). Each CDR3 is given with its conserved first and last residue. D genes are given only for firm matches. Expanded clones are given a class, and other clones once, few, many or no size at all.

abundance	j_gene	v_gene	d_gene	CDR3aa	CDR3nt
few	TRBJ1-4	TRBV15	NA	CATTQRGEKLFF	TGTGCCACCACCCAGCGGGGGGAAAAACTGTTTTTT
few	TRBJ1-5	TRBV28	NA	CASSWGNMGDYSNQPQHF	TGTGCCAGCAGTTGGGGCAACATGGGGGATTATAGCAATCAGCCCCAGCATTTT
few	TRBJ2-1	TRBV20-1	TRBD2	CSATLTGRGNEQFF	TGCAGTGCTACCTTAACCGGGAGGGGGAATGAGCAGTTCTTC
NA	TRBJ2-1	TRBV18	NA	CASSPRVLGLAYNEQFF	TGTGCCAGCTCACCACGCGTTCTTGGTCTAGCCTACAATGAGCAGTTCTTC
NA	TRBJ2-7	TRBV5-5	TRBD2	CASSLRASGMNEQYF	TGTGCCAGCAGCTTGCGGGCTAGCGGGATGAACGAGCAGTACTTC
NA	TRBJ1-1	TRBV27	NA	CASSLSVRGNTEAFF	TGTGCCAGCAGTTTATCTGTCCGTGGAAACACTGAAGCTTTCTTT
NA	TRBJ2-5	TRBV18	TRBD2	CASSPRSPTSGTQETQYF	TGTGCCAGCTCACCACGGTCCCCGACTAGCGGCACCCAAGAGACCCAGTACTTC
few	TRBJ1-1	TRBV29-1	TRBD1	CSVGTGDSEAFF	TGCAGCGTGGGGACAGGGGATAGTGAAGCTTTCTTT
few	TRBJ2-1	TRBV7-9	NA	CASSLIHFGRYNEQFF	TGTGCCAGCAGCTTAATACACTTTGGGCGCTACAATGAGCAGTTCTTC
NA	TRBJ2-7	TRBV10-3	NA	CATGDGSYEQYF	TGTGCCACGGGAGACGGATCCTACGAGCAGTACTTC
NA	TRBJ1-1	TRBV2	NA	CASSSDYNTEAFF	TGTGCCAGCAGTAGTGACTATAACACTGAAGCTTTCTTT
many	TRBJ2-3	TRBV20-1	TRBD1	CSARDRGTGTDTQYF	TGCAGTGCTAGAGATCGCGGGACAGGGACAGATACGCAGTATTTT
many	TRBJ2-1	TRBV29-1	NA	CSVDRSGVYNEQFF	TGCAGCGTTGATCGGAGCGGAGTTTACAATGAGCAGTTCTTC
NA	TRBJ2-3	TRBV25-1	TRBD2	CASSAHTGTIADTQYF	TGTGCCAGCAGTGCCCACACCGGGACTATCGCAGATACGCAGTATTTT
few	TRBJ2-7	TRBV2	NA	CASSELGVPSYEQYF	TGTGCCAGCAGTGAATTGGGGGTTCCATCCTACGAGCAGTACTTC
many	TRBJ2-7	TRBV4-3	TRBD1	CASARDRGYEQYF	TGCGCCAGCGCCCGGGACAGGGGGTACGAGCAGTACTTC
many	TRBJ1-5	TRBV10-3	NA	CAISEVRAGAGVAQHF	TGTGCCATCAGTGAGGTCCGTGCCGGAGCTGGTGTAGCCCAGCATTTT
few	TRBJ2-7	TRBV10-1	TRBD1	CASSDSGQAEQYF	TGCGCCAGCAGTGATTCTGGACAGGCCGAGCAGTACTTC
few	TRBJ2-3	TRBV5-1	NA	CASSSQDTDTQYF	TGCGCCAGCAGCTCCCAGGACACAGATACGCAGTATTTT
many	TRBJ2-1	TRBV7-9	NA	CASSTSGRSHNEQFF	TGTGCCAGCAGCACATCCGGGAGATCGCACAATGAGCAGTTCTTC
NA	TRBJ2-7	TRBV20-1	NA	CSAPRTGGYEQYF	TGCAGTGCTCCCCGCACGGGCGGGTACGAGCAGTACTTC
NA	TRBJ2-3	TRBV29-1	TRBD2	CSVEVGAGGIADTQYF	TGCAGCGTTGAAGTTGGAGCGGGAGGTATAGCAGATACGCAGTATTTT
NA	TRBJ2-1	TRBV10-3	NA	CAIRDHSVGGQNEQFF	TGTGCCATCAGGGACCATAGCGTCGGGGGGCAAAATGAGCAGTTCTTC
many	TRBJ1-4	TRBV4-3	NA	CASSQEMKPLGKEKLFF	TGCGCCAGCAGCCAAGAAATGAAGCCGCTTGGGAAGGAAAAACTGTTTTTT
NA	TRBJ2-3	TRBV11-3	TRBD2	CASSLGLAEATDTQYF	TGTGCCAGCAGCCTCGGACTAGCGGAAGCCACAGATACGCAGTATTTT
many	TRBJ1-3	TRBV10-3	TRBD1	CAISEPGQRNTIYF	TGTGCCATCAGTGAGCCGGGACAGAGAAACACCATATATTTT
NA	TRBJ2-3	TRBV12-3/TRBV12-4	NA	CASSFTQGGTATDTQYF	TGTGCCAGCAGTTTTACTCAGGGAGGTACGGCCACAGATACGCAGTATTTT
NA	TRBJ2-3	TRBV5-5	NA	CASSSQGPGTDTQYF	TGTGCCAGCAGCTCTCAGGGTCCGGGCACAGATACGCAGTATTTT
few	TRBJ2-3	TRBV23-1	NA	CASRTTELADTQYF	TGCGCCAGCAGGACAACAGAGCTTGCAGATACGCAGTATTTT
NA	TRBJ2-3	TRBV18	NA	CASSPTQVSTDTQYF	TGTGCCAGCTCACCGACACAGGTCAGCACAGATACGCAGTATTTT
many	TRBJ2-1	TRBV12-3/TRBV12-4	TRBD2	CASSLSGGNNEQFF	TGTGCCAGCAGTTTGAGCGGGGGGAACAATGAGCAGTTCTTC
NA	TRBJ1-2	TRBV5-6	NA	CASSGRTLSNYGYTF	TGTGCCAGCAGCGGTCGGACACTGTCTAACTATGGCTACACCTTC
NA	TRBJ2-3	TRBV15	NA	CATSRDRYTPDTQYF	TGTGCCACCAGCAGAGATCGTTACACCCCCGATACGCAGTATTTT
few	TRBJ1-2	TRBV6-2/TRBV6-3	NA	CASSVAGSYGYTF	TGTGCCAGCAGCGTCGCAGGTAGCTATGGCTACACCTTC
once	TRBJ1-4	TRBV4-3	NA	CASSQPGQNEKLFF	TGCGCCAGCAGCCAACCCGGACAGAATGAAAAACTGTTTTTT
NA	TRBJ1-2	TRBV11-2	NA	CASSLAGLNYGYTF	TGTGCCAGCAGCTTAGCGGGACTGAACTATGGCTACACCTTC
many	TRBJ2-3	TRBV12-3/TRBV12-4	NA	CASSLGGLSTDTQYF	TGTGCCAGCAGTCTGGGGGGACTGAGCACAGATACGCAGTATTTT
NA	TRBJ2-7	TRBV20-1	TRBD2	CSATYSTSVSYEQYF	TGCAGTGCTACCTACTCGACTAGCGTTTCCTACGAGCAGTACTTC
many	TRBJ1-1	TRBV3-1	NA	CASSQFWGAGDTEAFF	TGTGCCAGCAGCCAGTTTTGGGGGGCGGGTGACACTGAAGCTTTCTTT
NA	TRBJ1-2	TRBV12-3/TRBV12-4	NA	CASSFVSGAVDGYTF	TGTGCCAGCAGTTTCGTTTCAGGGGCTGTGGATGGCTACACCTTC
NA	TRBJ2-3	TRBV10-1	NA	CASSEGPGARADTQYF	TGCGCCAGCAGTGAAGGCCCCGGGGCGCGCGCAGATACGCAGTATTTT
few	TRBJ1-1	TRBV5-5	NA	CASMRQNTEAFF	TGTGCCAGCATGAGACAGAACACTGAAGCTTTCTTT
few	TRBJ2-7	TRBV6-2/TRBV6-3	NA	CASTQTRHEQYF	TGTGCCAGCACCCAGACCCGGCACGAGCAGTACTTC
many	TRBJ2-3	TRBV4-3	TRBD2	CASSRQAGGADTQYF	TGCGCCAGCAGCCGACAAGCGGGAGGTGCAGATACGCAGTATTTT
NA	TRBJ1-1	TRBV3-1	NA	CASSQLSGPQGEAFF	TGTGCCAGCAGCCAACTCTCCGGGCCCCAAGGTGAAGCTTTCTTT
NA	TRBJ1-2	TRBV6-6	NA	CASQEDPYGYTF	TGTGCCAGCCAAGAGGACCCTTATGGCTACACCTTC
few	TRBJ1-2	TRBV7-9	TRBD1	CASSSLTGGNGYTF	TGTGCCAGCAGCTCCCTCACAGGGGGCAATGGCTACACCTTC
NA	TRBJ2-2	TRBV29-1	NA	CSVRPDTGELFF	TGCAGCGTCAGACCGGACACCGGGGAGCTGTTTTTT
many	TRBJ2-7	TRBV12-3/TRBV12-4	NA	CASTQGGGEQYF	TGTGCCAGCACTCAAGGGGGGGGCGAGCAGTACTTC
NA	TRBJ2-7	TRBV7-9	NA	CASSAQTGLAYEQYF	TGTGCCAGCAGCGCGCAAACGGGACTCGCCTACGAGCAGTACTTC
many	TRBJ2-1	TRBV20-1	TRBD2	CSARGSSGANNEQFF	TGCAGTGCTAGAGGATCCAGCGGGGCAAACAATGAGCAGTTCTTC
NA	TRBJ1-1	TRBV5-1	NA	CASSLVRGNTEAFF	TGCGCCAGCAGCTTGGTCCGGGGGAACACTGAAGCTTTCTTT
NA	TRBJ2-1	TRBV20-1	NA	CSARDDGINEQFF	TGCAGTGCTAGAGATGATGGGATCAATGAGCAGTTCTTC
few	TRBJ1-5	TRBV7-2	NA	CASSRTDSNQPQHF	TGTGCCAGCAGCAGGACAGACAGCAATCAGCCCCAGCATTTT
few	TRBJ2-1	TRBV5-1	NA	CASSLVAPGEQFF	TGCGCCAGCAGCTTGGTGGCCCCGGGTGAGCAGTTCTTC